These 19 T cell receptor beta chains originate from one sample sequenced in a study of T-cell memory formation after mild COVID-19. Each CDR3 protein gets one entry after TCRdb re-called the 5' RACE reads with MiXCR. The table has about 470,000 distinct CDR3 sequences, around a quarter seen once. The sequenced material came from PBMCs or a T cell subset sorted from them (not recorded which). All receptors derive from an adult woman who had mild COVID-19 (a few samples of this study predate the infection). Cell type and time point are not known.

This clonotype was seen only a few times. V is TRBV5-1 and J is TRBJ2-1; tentatively, D is TRBD1 or TRBD2 (5 bases each). V lost 4 bases, J lost 3 bases, and 14 bases lay in between. Germline loops: CDR1 SGHRS, CDR2 YFSETQ. The CDR3 length is 15 residues. CDR3 nucleotides: TGCGCCAGCAGCAGAACCGGGACGGACTACAATGAGCAGTTCTTC. Residues: CASSRTGTDYNEQFF. The whole variable domain, filled in from reference TRBV5-1 and TRBJ2-1, reads KAGVTQTPRYLIKTRGQQVTLSCSPISGHRSVSWYQQTPGQGLQFLFEYFSETQRNKGNFPGRFSGRQFSNSRSEMNVSTLELGDSALYLCASSRTGTDYNEQFFGPGTRLTVL.

The chain employs TRBV12-3 or TRBV12-4 and TRBJ2-5; 10 bases align to TRBD2. V lost 9 bases and J lost 4; bases outside the gene matches: 14. The CDR3 spans 16 residues. DNA of the CDR3: TGTGCCAGTACGCTCGGGGCTAGCGGGGGTGGAGAGACCCAGTACTTC. This gives the protein CASTLGASGGGETQYF.

J is TRBJ1-3 and V is TRBV12-3 or TRBV12-4; D gene unclear. V was trimmed by 3 bases and J by 2 bases, leaving 8 bases between them. The CDR3 spans 14 residues. The CDR3 loop reads CASSLRIPGNTIYF. DNA of the CDR3: TGTGCCAGCAGTTTGCGTATCCCTGGAAACACCATATATTTT.

V usage is TRBV19 and J usage is TRBJ2-1, with TRBD2 identical over 14 bases. Germline V CDR1 and CDR2: LNHDA, SQIVND (reference sequence). This CDR3 contains 16 residues. V was clipped by 5 bases and J by 12 bases; unmatched bases: 12. CDR3 sequence (DNA): TGTGCCAGTAGTCTCCCTCGACTAGCGGGAGGGGAAGGGCAGTTCTTC. This translates into CASSLPRLAGGEGQFF.

This chain links TRBV27 with TRBJ2-7; 7 positions match TRBD1. The CDR3 has 15 residues. Germline CDR1 and CDR2: MNHEY and SMNVEV (reference sequence). The V segment lost 6 bases and the J segment 4 bases; nucleotides outside the gene matches: 12. The CDR3 DNA reads TGTGCCAGCAGCTCTAAGACAGGGTCGGAGTACGAGCAGTACTTC. This sequence encodes CASSSKTGSEYEQYF.

This clonotype was seen more than once but under ten times. The chain joins TRBV20-1 to TRBJ2-3; 8 nucleotides match TRBD1. The CDR3 is 14 amino acids. Germline trimming cut 3 bases from V and 2 bases from J; bases unmatched to any gene: 4. Germline V gene sequence: CDR1 DFQATT, CDR2 SNEGSKA (reference sequence). The CDR3 nucleotides are TGCAGTGCTAGGGGGGACAGGACCACAGATACGCAGTATTTT. This translates into CSARGDRTTDTQYF.

This chain links TRBV12-3 or TRBV12-4 with TRBJ2-7; TRBD1 matches 7 bases. V trimming: 6 bases; J trimming: 1 base; junction bases outside the gene matches: 6. CDR3 size: 14 residues. CDR3 nucleotides: TGTGCCAGCAGCTCCCGGGACAGTTCCTACGAGCAGTACTTC. Protein sequence: CASSSRDSSYEQYF.

In its sample, this clonotype was seen a few times. The chain has TRBV12-3 or TRBV12-4 and TRBJ2-1; 12 positions match TRBD1. J gave up 2 bases and V 10 bases, and 9 bases lay outside the gene matches. This CDR3 contains 16 residues. CDR3 bases: TGTGCCAACTCTCCGGGACAGGGGGCACCCTACAATGAGCAGTTCTTC. It yields the protein CANSPGQGAPYNEQFF.

The chain uses TRBV19 and TRBJ2-3; D perhaps matches TRBD2 (5 bases). Germline V lookup: CDR1 LNHDA, CDR2 SQIVND (reference sequence). V lost 0 bases to trimming and J lost 5 bases, with 12 bases between them. The CDR3 consists of 15 residues. The CDR3 DNA reads as TGTGCCAGTAGTATAGATCTGGGAGTCGGAGATACGCAGTATTTT. It yields the protein CASSIDLGVGDTQYF.

V usage is TRBV15 and J usage is TRBJ2-4; D is unclear. The CDR3 length is 13 residues. From germline, CDR1 is LNHNV and CDR2 YYDKDF (reference sequence). Trimming cost V 4 bases and J 14 bases, with 18 bases left between them. CDR3 sequence reads: CATSISVSPVEYF. CDR3 coding DNA: TGTGCCACCAGCATATCGGTCTCCCCTGTAGAGTACTTC.

This clonotype has more than one count but fewer than ten. The rearrangement links TRBV20-1 to TRBJ2-3; unclear D gene. The CDR3 length is 11 residues. The V end lost 5 bases, the J end lost 1 base, and 4 bases lay between the germline ends. From germline, CDR1 is DFQATT and CDR2 SNEGSKA (reference sequence). CDR3 nucleotides: TGCAGTGCTGACGGCACAGATACGCAGTATTTT. Its protein product is CSADGTDTQYF.

A single count supports this clonotype. J is TRBJ2-1 and V is TRBV27, with D possibly called TRBD1 or TRBD2 (6 bases each). This CDR3 contains 12 residues. Per germline, CDR1 MNHEY and CDR2 SMNVEV (reference sequence). Between the trimmed V and J ends, which lost 3 bases and 9 bases, there was a span of 9 bases. This chain's CDR3 is CASSFPGAEQFF. CDR3 sequence (DNA): TGTGCCAGCAGTTTTCCGGGGGCTGAGCAGTTCTTC.

The CDR3 sequence is CASSTYLGGDSNQPQHF. CDR3 DNA: TGTGCCAGCAGCACCTACCTAGGGGGGGATAGCAATCAGCCCCAGCATTTT. This sequence joins TRBV21-1 and TRBJ1-5; the DNA was not compared with TRBD1, the D call given in the table. TRBV21-1 is listed as a pseudogene. The CDR3 sequence is 17 residues long.

V is TRBV7-9 and J is TRBJ2-7; D not certain. Germline CDR1 SEHNR, CDR2 FQNEAQ (reference sequence). CDR3 size: 13 residues. Trimming stripped 2 bases from V and 0 bases from J, with 5 bases between. The CDR3 DNA reads as TGTGCCAGCAGCTTATTTAACTCCTACGAGCAGTACTTC. Its protein is CASSLFNSYEQYF.

The CDR3 DNA is TGCGCCAGCAGCTTGGTGGCGGATGAAGCTTTCTTT. It encodes CASSLVADEAFF. The V call is TRBV5-1, the J call TRBJ1-1, with D hard to call. The V end was cut by 0 bases, the J end by 7 bases, with 7 bases between. CDR1 is SGHRS and CDR2 is YFSETQ in the germline V gene. The CDR3 loop spans 12 amino acids.

This clonotype was seen repeatedly, ten times or more. This chain joins TRBV4-3 and TRBJ2-1; TRBD2 might be the D (5 bases). This CDR3 spans 18 amino acids. Germline V gene sequence: CDR1 LGHNA, CDR2 YSLEER. V was shortened by 1 base and J by 6 bases, with 22 bases between the two germline ends. The CDR3 DNA reads TGCGCCAGCAGCCAAGTAGTTTCCGGGAACAGTCGTATCAATGAGCAGTTCTTC. It translates to CASSQVVSGNSRINEQFF.

The table lists this clonotype with a few counts. This chain connects TRBV5-6 to TRBJ2-2; 10 positions match TRBD1. The germline gives CDR1 SGHDT, CDR2 YYEEEE. V was pared by 3 bases and J by 3 bases, with 5 bases of the junction left unmatched. The CDR3 has 16 amino acids. This CDR3 reads CASSSTGTGDTGELFF. The CDR3 DNA is TGTGCCAGCAGCTCGACCGGGACAGGGGACACCGGGGAGCTGTTTTTT. The full variable domain, its missing parts supplied by reference TRBV5-6 and TRBJ2-2, is DAGVTQSPTHLIKTRGQQVTLRCSPKSGHDTVSWYQQALGQGPQFIFQYYEEEERQRGNFPDRFSGHQFPNYSSELNVNALLLGDSALYLCASSSTGTGDTGELFFGEGSRLTVL.

V usage is TRBV18 and J usage is TRBJ2-5; D is unclear. Per germline, CDR1 KGHSH and CDR2 LQKENI. The CDR3 covers 17 residues. Trimming took off 0 bases at V and 1 base at J, with 15 bases between the two ends. The CDR3 bases are TGTGCCAGCTCACCACCCTACCGGGCCTCGGCCCAAGAGACCCAGTACTTC. Protein sequence: CASSPPYRASAQETQYF.

This clonotype was recorded at least ten times. The CDR3 sequence: CASSQSSTSNYGYTF. CDR3 DNA: TGCGCCAGCAGCCAAAGCTCGACAAGTAACTATGGCTACACCTTC. The chain is built from TRBV4-3 and TRBJ1-2; D gene ambiguous. Trimming stripped 2 bases from V and 1 base from J, with 11 bases between. CDR1 LGHNA and CDR2 YSLEER come from the germline V gene. This CDR3 has 15 residues.